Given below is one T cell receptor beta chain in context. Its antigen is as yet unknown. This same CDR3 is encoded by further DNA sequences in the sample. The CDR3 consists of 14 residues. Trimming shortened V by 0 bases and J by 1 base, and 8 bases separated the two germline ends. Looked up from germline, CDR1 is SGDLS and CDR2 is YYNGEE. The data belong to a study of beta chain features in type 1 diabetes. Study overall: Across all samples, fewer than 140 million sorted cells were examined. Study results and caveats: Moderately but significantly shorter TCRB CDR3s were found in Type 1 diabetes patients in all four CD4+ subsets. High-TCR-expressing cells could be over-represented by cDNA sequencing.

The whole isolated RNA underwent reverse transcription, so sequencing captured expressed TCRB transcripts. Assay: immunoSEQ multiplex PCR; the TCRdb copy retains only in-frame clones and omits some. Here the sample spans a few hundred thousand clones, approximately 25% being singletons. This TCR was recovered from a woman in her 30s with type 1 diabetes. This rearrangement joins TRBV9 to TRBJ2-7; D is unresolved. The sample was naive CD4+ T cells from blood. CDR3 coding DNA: TGTGCCAGCAGCGTAGTTCCGGGTTCCTACGAGCAGTACTTC. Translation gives CASSVVPGSYEQYF.